This TCR beta chain was recorded in a study of T cell clonality in common variable immunodeficiency. Many counts were recorded for this clone. Antigen: not known. The CDR3 is cut off 3 residues early in the read; its end comes from the germline J gene. Trimming pared 4 bases from V and 0 bases from J, leaving 13 bases between. Per germline, CDR1 SGHRS and CDR2 YFSETQ. There are 15 residues in the CDR3. General study results and limits: In common variable immunodeficiency, TCR beta chains reportedly carried fewer deletions and N-nucleotide insertions.

Assay: immunoSEQ multiplex PCR; the TCRdb copy retains only in-frame clones and omits some. The profile covers 20,000 to 30,000 clones, none occurring a single time. The V gene is TRBV5-1, the J gene TRBJ1-1, with TRBD1 as a possible D gene (6 bases). Material: peripheral blood mononuclear cells. This clonotype was obtained from a human donor with common variable immunodeficiency. The sequenced CDR3 bases are TGCGCCAGCAGCATCCAAACAGGGATGAACACTGAA. It translates to CASSIQTGMNTE. Given in full, the CDR3 is CASSIQTGMNTEAFF.